The 24 T cell receptor beta chains listed next were all sequenced from one sample in a study of immune evolution from preneoplasia to lung adenocarcinoma. Sequenced by immunoSEQ multiplex PCR; TCRdb stores in-frame clones only, minus some. The sample has tens of thousands of clones; 65% to 80% are singletons. The sample comprised FFPE invasive lung adenocarcinoma tissue. These receptors originate from a person in their sixties with lung adenocarcinoma.

CDR3 amino acids: CASSNGDRVQYF. In DNA, the CDR3 is TGTGCCAGCAGTAACGGGGATCGGGTGCAGTACTTC. The chain employs TRBV28 and TRBJ2-7; maybe TRBD2 (5 bases). CDR1 is MDHEN and CDR2 is SYDVKM in the germline V gene. The germline V and J ends were trimmed by 5 bases and 9 bases, with 14 bases remaining between them. The CDR3 consists of 12 residues.

The chain combines TRBV5-1 with TRBJ1-4; D is unclear. This CDR3 is built from 13 residues. From germline, CDR1 is SGHRS and CDR2 YFSETQ. Trimming took 4 bases from V and 4 from J, leaving 8 bases between them. The DNA of the CDR3 is TGCGCCAGCAGCGGTGGGGATAATGAAAAACTGTTTTTT. This encodes CASSGGDNEKLFF.

The chain employs TRBV11-2 and TRBJ1-5; D is ambiguous. In germline, CDR1 is SGHAT, CDR2 FQNNGV. Trimming stripped 4 bases from V and 3 bases from J, with 10 bases between. The CDR3 is 14 residues long. In DNA, the CDR3 is TGTGCCAGCAGCTCAGAAGTCTCCAATCAGCCCCAGCATTTT. It translates to CASSSEVSNQPQHF. The complete variable domain, with remaining parts taken from reference TRBV11-2 and TRBJ1-5, reads EAGVAQSPRYKIIEKRQSVAFWCNPISGHATLYWYQQILGQGPKLLIQFQNNGVVDDSQLPKDRFSAERLKGVDSTLKIQPAKLEDSAVYLCASSSEVSNQPQHFGDGTRLSIL.

This clone has a single count. V usage is TRBV6-1 and J usage is TRBJ1-5; TRBD1 aligns across 8 bases. The trim removed 6 bases at V and 7 bases at J, leaving 5 bases unmatched. Germline loops: CDR1 MNHNS, CDR2 SASEGT. The CDR3 is 13 residues long. The CDR3 is CASRDRDPQPQHF. CDR3 DNA: TGTGCCAGCAGGGACAGGGATCCACAGCCCCAGCATTTT.

This clone was recorded a few times. The chain carries TRBV7-4 and TRBJ2-7, with TRBD2 identical over 7 bases. The germline V gene encodes CDR1 SGHVT and CDR2 SQSDAQ. There are 14 residues in the CDR3. After removal of 1 base from V and 5 bases from J, the junction contained 5 bases not matched to a gene. CDR3 bases: TGTGCCAGCAGCTTAGATCGGGGGGAGGACGAGCAGTACTTC. Amino acids: CASSLDRGEDEQYF.

The chain combines TRBV6-5 with TRBJ1-2; D perhaps matches TRBD1 (5 bases). The CDR3 runs 15 residues. The germline V gene encodes CDR1 MNHEY and CDR2 SVGAGI. Trimming cost V 4 bases and J 4 bases, with 16 bases left between them. The CDR3 loop reads CASSSQVMEGYGYTF. Written as DNA, the CDR3 is TGTGCCAGCAGTTCACAGGTGATGGAGGGCTATGGCTACACCTTC.

The chain has TRBV5-1 and TRBJ2-2; D gene unclear. CDR3 length: 17 amino acids. V gave up 2 bases and J gave up 3 bases, with 17 bases separating them. Germline V CDR1 and CDR2: SGHRS, YFSETQ. The CDR3 region is CASSLTRVRHDTGELFF. CDR3 DNA sequence: TGCGCCAGCAGCTTAACCCGGGTCCGGCACGACACCGGGGAGCTGTTTTTT.

This chain connects TRBV19 to TRBJ1-5, with TRBD1 matching over 7 bases. This CDR3 comprises 17 residues. Germline CDR1 is LNHDA and CDR2 is SQIVND (reference sequence). V was clipped by 6 bases and J by 6 bases; unmatched bases: 17. CDR3 residues: CASRGGRGILVGQPQHF. Here the CDR3 DNA reads TGTGCCAGTAGGGGGGGCAGGGGGATTCTCGTCGGTCAGCCCCAGCATTTT.

This clone was seen only once. The chain links TRBV5-1 to TRBJ2-3; D remains unclear. Per germline, CDR1 SGHRS and CDR2 YFSETQ. The CDR3 spans 14 residues. V was pared by 0 bases and J by 2 bases, with 7 bases between. The CDR3 region is CASSLDPLTDTQYF. The CDR3 bases are TGCGCCAGCAGCTTGGACCCCCTCACAGATACGCAGTATTTT.

The chain joins TRBV19 to TRBJ1-5, with D unresolved. The CDR3 contains 12 residues. Germline V gene lookup returns CDR1 LNHDA and CDR2 SQIVND (reference sequence). The V end lost 3 bases, the J end lost 7 bases, and 7 bases lay between the germline ends. In DNA, the CDR3 is TGTGCCAGTAGTATCCGAGGGCAGCCCCAGCATTTT. This sequence encodes CASSIRGQPQHF.

This clone has only one observation. The chain carries TRBV5-1 and TRBJ1-1, with TRBD1 as a possible D gene (6 bases). The germline V gene has CDR1 SGHRS and CDR2 YFSETQ. The CDR3 covers 13 residues. Trimming pared 5 bases from V and 1 base from J, leaving 9 bases between. CDR3 residues: CASSRGSNTEAFF. For the CDR3, the DNA is TGCGCCAGCAGTAGGGGGTCGAACACTGAAGCTTTCTTT.

CDR3 DNA sequence: TGCGCCAGCAGCTTGCGGCCGGGACTAGCGAATAATGAGCAGTTCTTC. Its translation is CASSLRPGLANNEQFF. The V and J genes are TRBV5-1 and TRBJ2-1; 10 positions agree with TRBD2. V shed 1 base and J 7 bases; nucleotides not matched to a gene: 8. Looked up from germline, CDR1 is SGHRS and CDR2 is YFSETQ. The CDR3 covers 16 residues.

This clone occurred a few times. This chain uses TRBV5-6 with TRBJ2-7, with D possibly TRBD1 on 5 matching bases. The CDR3 consists of 14 residues. Germline CDR1 SGHDT, CDR2 YYEEEE. Trimming cost V 2 bases and J 4 bases, with 13 bases left between them. The CDR3 here is CASSFSLTDYEQYF. The CDR3 nucleotides read TGTGCCAGCAGCTTCTCCCTGACAGATTACGAGCAGTACTTC.

This clone was observed a single time. V usage is TRBV6-6 and J usage is TRBJ2-3, with 10 bases lining up with TRBD1. The germline V gene has CDR1 MNHNY and CDR2 SVGAGI (reference sequence). Germline trimming cut 2 bases from V and 5 bases from J; bases unmatched to any gene: 4. The CDR3 length is 15 residues. CDR3 DNA sequence: TGTGCCAGCAGTTACCAGGGACAGGGGCAAGATACGCAGTATTTT. The encoded protein is CASSYQGQGQDTQYF.

The chain carries TRBV6-1 and TRBJ1-2; 7 nucleotides match TRBD1. The CDR3 contains 15 residues. V was pared by 5 bases and J by 4 bases, with 10 bases of the junction left unmatched. Germline V gene data show CDR1 as MNHNS and CDR2 as SASEGT. This CDR3 reads CASSPTRQGGYGYTF. The CDR3 coding sequence is TGTGCCAGCAGTCCTACGAGACAGGGTGGCTATGGCTACACCTTC.

The CDR3 DNA is TGTGCCAGCAGGAGACAGGGGACCTCTGGGGCCAACGTCCTGACTTTC. Translating it yields CASRRQGTSGANVLTF. V gene TRBV11-2 combines with J gene TRBJ2-6; TRBD1 agrees at 8 bases. Germline assignment: CDR1 SGHAT and CDR2 FQNNGV. Trimming removed 6 bases from V and 0 bases from J; junction bases left unmatched: 4. This CDR3 is 16 amino acids long.

J is TRBJ1-1 and V is TRBV6-5, with 7 nucleotides matching TRBD1. Germline-derived CDR1 and CDR2 are MNHEY and SVGAGI. The J segment lost 8 bases and the V segment lost 6 bases, leaving 6 bases of the junction unmatched. CDR3 length: 12 residues. In DNA form, the CDR3 reads TGTGCCAGCAGATTTACAGGGGAAGAAGCTTTCTTT. It codes for CASRFTGEEAFF.

The chain carries TRBV7-8 and TRBJ2-7; the D gene is possibly TRBD1 (6 bases). Germline-derived CDR1 and CDR2 are SGHVS and FQNEAQ. V was cut by 7 bases and J by 2 bases, with 15 bases left in between. There are 14 residues in the CDR3. CDR3 residues: CASTSDSQTYEQYF. CDR3 DNA: TGTGCCAGCACCTCGGACAGCCAAACCTACGAGCAGTACTTC.

This clone has a handful of counts. The chain employs TRBV4-2 and TRBJ1-1; unclear D gene. The germline V gene encodes CDR1 LGHNA and CDR2 YNFKEQ. The CDR3 is 13 residues long. Between the trimmed V and J ends, which lost 4 bases and 8 bases, there was a span of 14 bases. CDR3 bases: TGTGCCAGCAGCCTAGGACTGATTGACGAAGCTTTCTTT. Its translation: CASSLGLIDEAFF.

This clone appeared a few times. The J gene is TRBJ2-1, the V gene TRBV9, with a possible D match to TRBD2 (5 bases). The CDR3 has 13 residues. Trimming cost V 2 bases and J 6 bases, with 9 bases left between them. Germline lookup yields CDR1 SGDLS and CDR2 YYNGEE. The DNA of the CDR3 is TGTGCCAGCAGCGTCAACGGGATCAATGAGCAGTTCTTC. Residues: CASSVNGINEQFF.

The chain joins TRBV28 to TRBJ1-2; 7 bases are a match to TRBD1. The ends lost 4 bases at V and 3 bases at J; junction bases unmatched: 8. Germline V gives CDR1 MDHEN, CDR2 SYDVKM. The CDR3 has 15 amino acids. Here the CDR3 DNA reads TGTGCCAGCAGTTCCACAGGGGTTATTGACTATGGCTACACCTTC. Its translation: CASSSTGVIDYGYTF.

The chain combines TRBV30 with TRBJ1-5; 8 positions match TRBD1. CDR3 length: 13 residues. V lost 1 base and J lost 6; bases outside the gene matches: 2. Germline V CDR1 and CDR2: GTSNPN, SVGIG (reference sequence). Written as DNA, the CDR3 is TGTGCCTGGAGTGGACAGGGGCCTCAGCCCCAGCATTTT. Translating it yields CAWSGQGPQPQHF. Together with reference TRBV30 and TRBJ1-5, the CDR3 gives the full variable domain: SQTIHQWPATLVQPVGSPLSLECTVEGTSNPNLYWYRQAAGRGLQLLFYSVGIGQISSEVPQNLSASRPQDRQFILSSKKLLLSDSGFYLCAWSGQGPQPQHFGDGTRLSIL.

V and J are TRBV7-2 and TRBJ1-5; the D is unclear. The V gene lost 1 base and the J gene lost 3 bases, with 1 base spanning the gap. The CDR3 runs to 12 residues. Germline V gene lookup returns CDR1 SGHTA and CDR2 FQGNSA. The CDR3 nucleotides read TGTGCCAGCAGCTTAGACAATCAGCCCCAGCATTTT. Amino acid sequence: CASSLDNQPQHF.

The chain combines TRBV28 with TRBJ1-1; possible D gene TRBD1, 6 bases. Germline CDR1 is MDHEN and CDR2 is SYDVKM. V lost 4 bases, J lost 2 bases, and 14 bases lay in between. The length of the CDR3 is 15 residues. The DNA of the CDR3 is TGTGCCAGCAGTTCCGCGGACAGACCTAACACTGAAGCTTTCTTT. It specifies CASSSADRPNTEAFF.